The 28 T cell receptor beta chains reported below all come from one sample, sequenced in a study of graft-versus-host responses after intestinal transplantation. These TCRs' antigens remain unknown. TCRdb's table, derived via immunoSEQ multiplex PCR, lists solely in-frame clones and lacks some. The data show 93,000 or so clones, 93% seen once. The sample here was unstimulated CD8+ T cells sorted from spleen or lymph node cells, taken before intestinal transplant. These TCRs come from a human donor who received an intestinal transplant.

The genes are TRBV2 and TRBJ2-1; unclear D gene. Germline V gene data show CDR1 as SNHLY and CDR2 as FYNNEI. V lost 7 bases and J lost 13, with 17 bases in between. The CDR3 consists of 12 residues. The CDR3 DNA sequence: TGTGCCAGCACAATGAGTCAGGAAGGTCAGTTCTTC. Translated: CASTMSQEGQFF. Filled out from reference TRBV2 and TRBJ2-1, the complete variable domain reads EPEVTQTPSHQVTQMGQEVILRCVPISNHLYFYWYRQILGQKVEFLVSFYNNEISEKSEIFDDQFSVERPDGSNFTLKIRSTKLEDSAMYFCASTMSQEGQFFGPGTRLTVL.

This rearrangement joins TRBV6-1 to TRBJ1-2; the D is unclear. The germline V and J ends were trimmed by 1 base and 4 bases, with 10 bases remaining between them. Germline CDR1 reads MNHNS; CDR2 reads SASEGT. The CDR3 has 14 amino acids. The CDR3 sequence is CASSEEKGGYGYTF. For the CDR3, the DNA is TGTGCCAGCAGTGAAGAAAAGGGAGGCTATGGCTACACCTTC.

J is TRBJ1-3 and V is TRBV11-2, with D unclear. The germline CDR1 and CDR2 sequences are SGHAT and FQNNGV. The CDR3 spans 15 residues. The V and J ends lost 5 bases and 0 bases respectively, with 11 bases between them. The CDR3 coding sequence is TGTGCCAGCAGCCTCTCGTTTCCCTCTGGAAACACCATATATTTT. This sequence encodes CASSLSFPSGNTIYF.

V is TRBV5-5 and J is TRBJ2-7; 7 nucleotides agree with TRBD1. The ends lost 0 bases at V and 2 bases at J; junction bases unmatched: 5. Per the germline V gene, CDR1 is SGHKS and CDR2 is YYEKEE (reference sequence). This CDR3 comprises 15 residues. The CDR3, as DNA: TGTGCCAGCAGCTTGGAACAGGGGCTCCCCTACGAGCAGTACTTC. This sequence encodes CASSLEQGLPYEQYF.

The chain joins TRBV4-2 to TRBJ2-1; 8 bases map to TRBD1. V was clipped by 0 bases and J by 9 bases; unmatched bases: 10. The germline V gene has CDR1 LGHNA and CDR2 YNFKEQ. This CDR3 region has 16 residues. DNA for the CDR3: TGTGCCAGCAGCCAAGATCCGCAGGGGGCGCGAGTTGAGCAGTTCTTC. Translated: CASSQDPQGARVEQFF.

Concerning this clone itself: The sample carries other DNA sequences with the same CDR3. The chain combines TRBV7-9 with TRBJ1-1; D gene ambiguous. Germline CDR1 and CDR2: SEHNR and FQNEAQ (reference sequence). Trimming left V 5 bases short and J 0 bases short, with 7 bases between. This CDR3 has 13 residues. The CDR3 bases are TGTGCCAGCAGCGGACCGCTGAACACTGAAGCTTTCTTT. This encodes CASSGPLNTEAFF.

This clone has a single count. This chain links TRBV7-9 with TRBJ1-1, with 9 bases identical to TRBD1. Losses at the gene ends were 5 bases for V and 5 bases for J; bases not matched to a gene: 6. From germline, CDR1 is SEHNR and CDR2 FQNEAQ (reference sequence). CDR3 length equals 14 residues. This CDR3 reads CASSNGQGRTEAFF. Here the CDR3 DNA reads TGTGCCAGCAGCAATGGACAGGGGAGGACTGAAGCTTTCTTT.

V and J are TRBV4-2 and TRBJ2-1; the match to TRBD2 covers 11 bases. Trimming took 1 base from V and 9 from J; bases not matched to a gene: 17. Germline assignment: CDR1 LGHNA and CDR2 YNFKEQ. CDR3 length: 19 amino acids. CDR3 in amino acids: CASSQVEALSGGAGGEQFF. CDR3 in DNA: TGTGCCAGCAGCCAAGTAGAGGCTCTTAGCGGGGGGGCCGGGGGTGAGCAGTTCTTC.

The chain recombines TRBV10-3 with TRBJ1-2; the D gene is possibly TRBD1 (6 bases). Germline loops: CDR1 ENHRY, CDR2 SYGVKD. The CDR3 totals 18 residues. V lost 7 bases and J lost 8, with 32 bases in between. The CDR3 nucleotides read TGTGCCATCACCGAGAGGTGGGAACAGGGATGGACGGGGGTCGGCTACACCTTC. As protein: CAITERWEQGWTGVGYTF.

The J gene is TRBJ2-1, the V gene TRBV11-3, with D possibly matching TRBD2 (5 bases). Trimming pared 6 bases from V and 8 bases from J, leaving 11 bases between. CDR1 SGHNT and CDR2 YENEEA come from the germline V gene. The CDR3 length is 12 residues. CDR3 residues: CASSHPEDEQFF. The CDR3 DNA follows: TGTGCCAGCAGTCACCCGGAGGATGAGCAGTTCTTC.

In DNA, the CDR3 is TGTGCCAGCAGTGAATGGAGGATCGGGACAGAAAAAGAGACCCAGTACTTC. It encodes CASSEWRIGTEKETQYF. This chain joins TRBV25-1 and TRBJ2-5, with TRBD1 identical over 7 bases. The CDR3 contains 17 residues. Losses at the gene ends were 1 base for V and 3 bases for J; bases not matched to a gene: 11. Germline V lookup: CDR1 MGHDK, CDR2 SYGVNS.

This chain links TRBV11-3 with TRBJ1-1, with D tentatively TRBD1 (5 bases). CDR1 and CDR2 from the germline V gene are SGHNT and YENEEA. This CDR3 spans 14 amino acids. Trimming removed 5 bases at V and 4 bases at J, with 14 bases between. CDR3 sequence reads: CASSDWRRGTEAFF. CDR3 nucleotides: TGTGCCAGCAGCGATTGGCGGAGGGGCACTGAAGCTTTCTTT.

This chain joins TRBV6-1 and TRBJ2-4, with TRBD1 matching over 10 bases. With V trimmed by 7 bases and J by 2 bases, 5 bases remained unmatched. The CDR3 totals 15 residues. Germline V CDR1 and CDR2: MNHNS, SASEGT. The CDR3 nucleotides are TGTGCCAGCACCGACAGGGGGCTACCCAAAAACATTCAGTACTTC. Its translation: CASTDRGLPKNIQYF.

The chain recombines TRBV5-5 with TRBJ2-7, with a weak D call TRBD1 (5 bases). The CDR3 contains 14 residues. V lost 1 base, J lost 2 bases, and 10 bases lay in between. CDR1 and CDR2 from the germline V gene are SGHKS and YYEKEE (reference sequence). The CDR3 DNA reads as TGTGCCAGCAGCTTGAGGGGCCTCACCTACGAGCAGTACTTC. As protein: CASSLRGLTYEQYF.

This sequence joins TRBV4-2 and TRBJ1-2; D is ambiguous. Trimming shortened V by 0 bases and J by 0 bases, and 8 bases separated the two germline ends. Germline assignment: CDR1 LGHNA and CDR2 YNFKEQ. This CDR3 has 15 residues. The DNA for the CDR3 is TGTGCCAGCAGCCAAGAAGGCAGTACTAACTATGGCTACACCTTC. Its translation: CASSQEGSTNYGYTF.

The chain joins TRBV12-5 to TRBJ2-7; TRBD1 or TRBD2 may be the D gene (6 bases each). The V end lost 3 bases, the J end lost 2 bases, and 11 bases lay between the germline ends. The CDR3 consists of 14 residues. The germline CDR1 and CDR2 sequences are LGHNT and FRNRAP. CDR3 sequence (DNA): TGTGCTAGTGGTTTAGGGGGGCTCCCCTACGAGCAGTACTTC. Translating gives CASGLGGLPYEQYF.

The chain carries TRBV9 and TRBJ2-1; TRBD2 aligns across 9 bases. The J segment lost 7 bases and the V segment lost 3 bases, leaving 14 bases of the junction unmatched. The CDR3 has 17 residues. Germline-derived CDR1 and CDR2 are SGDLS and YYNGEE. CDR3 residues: CASSAPRLAETRNEQFF. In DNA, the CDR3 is TGTGCCAGCAGCGCACCGAGACTAGCGGAGACTAGGAATGAGCAGTTCTTC.

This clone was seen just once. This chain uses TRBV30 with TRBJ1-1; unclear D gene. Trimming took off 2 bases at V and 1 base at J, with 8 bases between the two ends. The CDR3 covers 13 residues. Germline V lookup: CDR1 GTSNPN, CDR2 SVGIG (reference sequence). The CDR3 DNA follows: TGTGCCTGGAGTACACATCCGAACACTGAAGCTTTCTTT. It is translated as CAWSTHPNTEAFF.

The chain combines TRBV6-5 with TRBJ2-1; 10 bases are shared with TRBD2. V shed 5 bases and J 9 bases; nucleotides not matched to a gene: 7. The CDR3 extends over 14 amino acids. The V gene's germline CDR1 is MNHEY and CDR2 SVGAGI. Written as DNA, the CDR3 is TGTGCCAGCAGTCCCAGCGGGGGGGCCACTGAGCAGTTCTTC. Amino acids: CASSPSGGATEQFF.

The CDR3 is CASSQDLRHSYEQYF. In DNA, the CDR3 is TGCGCCAGCAGCCAAGATCTTCGTCACTCCTACGAGCAGTACTTC. The rearrangement uses TRBV4-1 and TRBJ2-7; D not certain. The CDR3 runs 15 residues. V was trimmed by 0 bases and J by 0 bases, leaving 9 bases between them. Germline lookup yields CDR1 MGHRA and CDR2 YSYEKL.

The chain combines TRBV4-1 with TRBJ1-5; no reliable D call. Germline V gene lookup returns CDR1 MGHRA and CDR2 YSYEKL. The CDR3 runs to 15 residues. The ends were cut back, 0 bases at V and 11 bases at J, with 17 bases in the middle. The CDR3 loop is CASSQDPSAVQAQHF. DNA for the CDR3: TGCGCCAGCAGCCAAGATCCCTCCGCAGTCCAGGCCCAGCATTTT.

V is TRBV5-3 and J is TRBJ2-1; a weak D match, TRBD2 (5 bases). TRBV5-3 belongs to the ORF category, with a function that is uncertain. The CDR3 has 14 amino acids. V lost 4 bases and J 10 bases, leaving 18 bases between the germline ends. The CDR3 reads CARSPRDPVGEQFF. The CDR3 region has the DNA TGTGCCAGAAGCCCCCGGGATCCCGTCGGCGAGCAGTTCTTC.

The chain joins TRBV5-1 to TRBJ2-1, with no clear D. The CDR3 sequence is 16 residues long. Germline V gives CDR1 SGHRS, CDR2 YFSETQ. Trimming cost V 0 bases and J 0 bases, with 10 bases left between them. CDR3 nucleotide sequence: TGCGCCAGCAGCTTGGAAGGTTCCAGCTCCTACAATGAGCAGTTCTTC. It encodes CASSLEGSSSYNEQFF.

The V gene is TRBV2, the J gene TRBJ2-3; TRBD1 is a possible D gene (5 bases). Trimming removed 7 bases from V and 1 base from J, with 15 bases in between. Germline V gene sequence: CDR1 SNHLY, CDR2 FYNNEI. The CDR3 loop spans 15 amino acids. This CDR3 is CASNRGRAGTDTQYF. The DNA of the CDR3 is TGTGCCAGCAACCGAGGCAGGGCCGGCACAGATACGCAGTATTTT.

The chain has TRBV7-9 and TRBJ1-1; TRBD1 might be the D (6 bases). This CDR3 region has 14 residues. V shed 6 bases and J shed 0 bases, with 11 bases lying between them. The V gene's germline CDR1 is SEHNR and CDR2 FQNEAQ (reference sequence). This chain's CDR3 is CASSFGQMNTEAFF. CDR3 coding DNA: TGTGCCAGCAGTTTCGGACAGATGAACACTGAAGCTTTCTTT.

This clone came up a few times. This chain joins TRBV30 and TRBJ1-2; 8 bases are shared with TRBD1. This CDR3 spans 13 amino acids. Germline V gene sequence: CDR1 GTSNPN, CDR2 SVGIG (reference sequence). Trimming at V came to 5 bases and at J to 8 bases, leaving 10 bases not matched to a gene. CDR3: CAWLEPTGEGYTF. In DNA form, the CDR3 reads TGTGCCTGGCTCGAACCGACAGGGGAGGGCTACACCTTC.

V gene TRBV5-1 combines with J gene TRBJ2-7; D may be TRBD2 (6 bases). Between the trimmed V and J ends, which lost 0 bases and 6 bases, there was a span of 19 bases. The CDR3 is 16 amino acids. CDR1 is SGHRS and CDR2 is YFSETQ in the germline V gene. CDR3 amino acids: CASSLAERGGIGEQYF. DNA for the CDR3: TGCGCCAGCAGCTTGGCCGAAAGGGGAGGAATTGGCGAGCAGTACTTC.

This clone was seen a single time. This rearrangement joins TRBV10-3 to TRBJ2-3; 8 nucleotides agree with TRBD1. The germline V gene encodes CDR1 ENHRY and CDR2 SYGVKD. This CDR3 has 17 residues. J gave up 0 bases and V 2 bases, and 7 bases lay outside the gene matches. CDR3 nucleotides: TGTGCCATCAGTGAGGCGGGGACAGGCCGAAGCACAGATACGCAGTATTTT. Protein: CAISEAGTGRSTDTQYF.